This T cell receptor (beta chain) was observed in a study of T-cell reconstitution after alpha-beta-depleted transplantation in children. Whole-study findings and limits: Roughly two months post-transplant, alpha-beta T cells reportedly originated from several hundred graft clones that had expanded.

This sample's TCRbeta library carried unique molecular identifier barcodes. TCRdb fed the PCR reads into MiXCR, producing one record per CDR3 protein. The sample shows around 800,000 distinct CDR3 sequences, 15% to 20% of them seen only once. This clonotype came up many times. Its matching antigen is unknown. V gave up 5 bases and J gave up 2 bases, with 13 bases separating them. The CDR3 runs to 14 residues. Germline V lookup: CDR1 SQVTM, CDR2 ANQGSEA. This TCR came from a male patient between 5 and 17 years old who had a stem cell transplant for acute lymphoblastic leukemia, so the T cells may come from the graft donor. V usage is TRBV29-1 and J usage is TRBJ2-1; maybe TRBD2 (6 bases). This material consisted of PBMCs, mostly from graft donor cells, taken 360 days after TCRalphabeta/CD19-depleted stem cell transplant. The CDR3 region is CSVWEAETYNEQFF. The DNA for the CDR3 is TGCAGCGTTTGGGAGGCGGAGACCTACAATGAGCAGTTCTTC.